Sequencing of this T cell receptor (beta chain) was carried out in a study of control samples from healthy donors and cancer patients. Measured with immunoSEQ multiplex PCR; TCRdb has only the in-frame clones, and not every one. The sample includes tens of thousands of clones, 88% of them seen just once. This CDR3 spans 15 amino acids. The germline CDR1 and CDR2 sequences are MNHEY and SVGAGI. After removal of 7 bases from V and 1 base from J, the junction contained 3 bases not matched to a gene. The chain couples TRBV6-5 to TRBJ2-7; 14 nucleotides match TRBD2. This TCR came from an older woman in good health. Input material: blood. CDR3 loop: CASIGTSGGSYEQYF. The CDR3 region has the DNA TGTGCCAGCATTGGGACTAGCGGGGGTTCCTACGAGCAGTACTTC.